These 30 T cell receptor beta chains were all obtained from the same sample, sequenced in a study of beta chain features in type 1 diabetes. No antigens are known for them. General study findings and limits: People with Type 1 diabetes carried modestly yet significantly shorter TCRB CDR3s in all four CD4+ subsets.

The investigators reverse transcribed all of the isolated RNA, so they sequenced expressed TCRB transcripts. Assay used: immunoSEQ multiplex PCR; TCRdb lists only in-frame clones, some missing. The table lists 280,000 or so clones, 15% of them singletons. Input material: naive CD4+ T cells from blood. These receptors were collected from a man between 18 and 29 years old with type 1 diabetes.

This rearrangement joins TRBV7-2 to TRBJ2-7; 11 bases map to TRBD2. Losses at the gene ends were 5 bases for V and 0 bases for J; bases not matched to a gene: 12. In germline, CDR1 is SGHTA, CDR2 FQGNSA. This CDR3 has 18 residues. The CDR3 reads CASSARLAGGPSSYEQYF. The CDR3 nucleotides read TGTGCCAGCAGCGCCCGCCTAGCGGGAGGTCCTAGCTCCTACGAGCAGTACTTC.

This clone was seen only a few times. This chain uses TRBV4-1 with TRBJ2-7; perhaps TRBD2 as D (6 bases). Germline CDR1 reads MGHRA; CDR2 reads YSYEKL. The CDR3 totals 17 residues. V shed 5 bases and J shed 5 bases, with 25 bases lying between them. CDR3 sequence: CASSRLATSGYGHEQYF. DNA for the CDR3: TGCGCCAGCAGCAGACTGGCTACGAGCGGGTATGGGCACGAGCAGTACTTC.

The chain is built from TRBV20-1 and TRBJ2-2; unclear D gene. Germline assignment: CDR1 DFQATT and CDR2 SNEGSKA (reference sequence). The length of the CDR3 is 11 residues. Deletions cut 5 bases from V and 2 bases from J, with 3 bases between. The CDR3 loop reads CSAGNTGELFF. CDR3 coding DNA: TGCAGTGCTGGCAACACCGGGGAGCTGTTTTTT.

V is TRBV2 and J is TRBJ2-5; D call uncertain. Germline loops: CDR1 SNHLY, CDR2 FYNNEI. The CDR3 consists of 11 residues. Trimming took off 4 bases at V and 5 bases at J, with 5 bases between the two ends. CDR3 loop: CASSVRETQYF. CDR3 sequence (DNA): TGTGCCAGCAGTGTGAGGGAGACCCAGTACTTC.

This clone showed up just a few times. This sequence joins TRBV6-5 and TRBJ2-7; 7 positions agree with TRBD1. The ends lost 4 bases at V and 6 bases at J; junction bases unmatched: 0. CDR1 and CDR2 (germline): MNHEY, SVGAGI. This CDR3 has 11 amino acids. CDR3 sequence reads: CASSSGGEQYF. In DNA, the CDR3 is TGTGCCAGCAGTTCAGGGGGCGAGCAGTACTTC.

This clone was seen more than once but under ten times. The chain has TRBV18 and TRBJ2-7; D is unresolved. Trimming removed 5 bases from V and 2 bases from J, with 10 bases in between. Germline CDR1 is KGHSH and CDR2 is LQKENI. This CDR3 region has 13 residues. The CDR3 reads CASSTGSTYEQYF. CDR3 DNA sequence: TGTGCCAGCTCAACGGGTAGTACCTACGAGCAGTACTTC. The variable domain in full, completed from reference TRBV18 and TRBJ2-7, reads NAGVMQNPRHLVRRRGQEARLRCSPMKGHSHVYWYRQLPEEGLKFMVYLQKENIIDESGMPKERFSAEFPKEGPSILRIQQVVRGDSAAYFCASSTGSTYEQYFGPGTRLTVT.

This clone has just a few counts. V usage is TRBV18 and J usage is TRBJ2-5; D gene unclear. In germline, CDR1 is KGHSH, CDR2 LQKENI. This CDR3 has 14 amino acids. The V gene lost 0 bases and the J gene lost 4 bases, with 9 bases spanning the gap. The CDR3 DNA reads TGTGCCAGCTCACCACCGTCCCCTCCAGAGACCCAGTACTTC. As protein: CASSPPSPPETQYF.

The CDR3 sequence is CASSRLGQPQHF. DNA of the CDR3: TGTGCCAGCAGCCGACTAGGACAGCCCCAGCATTTT. The chain uses TRBV6-5 and TRBJ1-5; D is uncertain. The germline V and J ends were trimmed by 6 bases and 7 bases, with 10 bases remaining between them. Germline loops: CDR1 MNHEY, CDR2 SVGAGI. The CDR3 totals 12 residues.

J is TRBJ2-4 and V is TRBV28; D is perhaps TRBD2 (5 bases). The germline V and J ends were trimmed by 11 bases and 0 bases, with 11 bases remaining between them. The CDR3 has 13 residues. Germline values: CDR1 MDHEN, CDR2 SYDVKM. The CDR3, as DNA: TGTGCCTCCCGGGATCTAGCCAAAAACATTCAGTACTTC. Its protein is CASRDLAKNIQYF.

The chain is built from TRBV7-2 and TRBJ2-7; possibly TRBD1 for D (5 bases). V lost 3 bases to trimming and J lost 2 bases, with 11 bases between them. CDR1 SGHTA and CDR2 FQGNSA come from the germline V gene. The CDR3 extends over 14 amino acids. CDR3 in DNA: TGTGCCAGCAGCTTTTATGCGGACACCTACGAGCAGTACTTC. This gives the protein CASSFYADTYEQYF.

The V gene is TRBV5-8, the J gene TRBJ1-1, with a weak D call TRBD1 (6 bases). V was trimmed by 4 bases and J by 4 bases, leaving 11 bases between them. There are 13 residues in the CDR3. Germline CDR1 is SGHTS and CDR2 is YDEGEE. The CDR3 protein is CASSRDTSTEAFF. Written as DNA, the CDR3 is TGTGCCAGCAGCCGGGACACGAGCACTGAAGCTTTCTTT.

The V gene is TRBV5-6, the J gene TRBJ1-6; TRBD1 matches 9 bases. V was pared by 2 bases and J by 7 bases, with 1 base of the junction left unmatched. Germline CDR1 is SGHDT and CDR2 is YYEEEE. This CDR3 contains 14 residues. The CDR3 sequence: CASSLGQGNSPLHF. DNA for the CDR3: TGTGCCAGCAGCTTAGGACAGGGGAATTCACCCCTCCACTTT.

Only a few counts were recorded for this clone. J is TRBJ2-3 and V is TRBV4-1, with 10 bases aligning to TRBD2. The CDR3 has 16 residues. Germline assignment: CDR1 MGHRA and CDR2 YSYEKL. V gave up 1 base and J gave up 2 bases; unmatched junction bases: 3. The CDR3 reads CASSQATSGDTDTQYF. CDR3 in DNA: TGCGCCAGCAGCCAAGCCACTAGCGGGGACACAGATACGCAGTATTTT.

The chain carries TRBV30 and TRBJ1-2; D is unresolved. Trimming took 4 bases from V and 8 from J, leaving 23 bases between them. There are 15 residues in the CDR3. CDR1 GTSNPN and CDR2 SVGIG come from the germline V gene (reference sequence). Here the CDR3 reads CAWIPKGSRAPGYTF. DNA for the CDR3: TGTGCCTGGATACCGAAAGGGTCGAGGGCTCCAGGCTACACCTTC.

The chain has TRBV9 and TRBJ1-1; 10 nucleotides align to TRBD1. CDR3 length: 14 amino acids. Trimming cost V 4 bases and J 11 bases; bases outside gene matches: 11. CDR1 is SGDLS and CDR2 is YYNGEE in the germline V gene. CDR3 amino acids: CASSTGQGVGEAFF. DNA of the CDR3: TGTGCCAGCAGCACAGGACAGGGGGTGGGTGAGGCTTTCTTT.

The chain employs TRBV27 and TRBJ1-1; D is uncertain. Germline values: CDR1 MNHEY, CDR2 SMNVEV (reference sequence). Trimming shortened V by 1 base and J by 11 bases, and 14 bases separated the two germline ends. The CDR3 has 13 amino acids. CDR3 bases: TGTGCCAGCAGTTTATTACCAAACCGAGGGGCTTTCTTT. Amino acid sequence: CASSLLPNRGAFF.

The J gene is TRBJ1-5, the V gene TRBV30; D not resolved. Germline V gene lookup returns CDR1 GTSNPN and CDR2 SVGIG (reference sequence). CDR3 length: 13 residues. V lost 2 bases, J lost 6 bases, and 11 bases lay in between. In nucleotides, the CDR3 is TGTGCCTGGAGTTTCCGGGAAGCTCAGCCCCAGCATTTT. It translates to CAWSFREAQPQHF. The variable domain in full, with the rest retrieved from reference TRBV30 and TRBJ1-5, is SQTIHQWPATLVQPVGSPLSLECTVEGTSNPNLYWYRQAAGRGLQLLFYSVGIGQISSEVPQNLSASRPQDRQFILSSKKLLLSDSGFYLCAWSFREAQPQHFGDGTRLSIL.

This chain joins TRBV5-5 and TRBJ2-6, with 7 bases aligning to TRBD1. The CDR3 contains 16 residues. V was clipped by 6 bases and J by 1 base; unmatched bases: 7. Germline V gene data show CDR1 as SGHKS and CDR2 as YYEKEE (reference sequence). In DNA, the CDR3 is TGTGCCAGCACCCGGGCAGGGGGTTCTGGGGCCAACGTCCTGACTTTC. It encodes CASTRAGGSGANVLTF.

This clone has more than one count but fewer than ten. The CDR3 is CATSRDLAGQGQPQHF. As DNA, the CDR3 is TGTGCCACCAGCAGAGATTTAGCGGGACAGGGACAGCCCCAGCATTTT. This chain links TRBV15 with TRBJ1-5; TRBD1 agrees at 9 bases. CDR1 is LNHNV and CDR2 is YYDKDF in the germline V gene (reference sequence). This CDR3 contains 16 residues. The junction had 7 bases not matched to a gene; V was cut back by 0 bases and J by 7 bases.

In DNA, the CDR3 is TGTGCCAGCAGTCCGGACAGGTACAATCAGCCCCAGCATTTT. Translated, it gives CASSPDRYNQPQHF. The chain has TRBV2 and TRBJ1-5, with 7 bases lining up with TRBD1. The germline V gene encodes CDR1 SNHLY and CDR2 FYNNEI. This CDR3 has 14 residues. V lost 5 bases, J lost 3 bases, and 4 bases stayed unmatched.

This clone was seen only a few times. The genes are TRBV10-1 and TRBJ2-1, with 8 positions matching TRBD2. Per germline, CDR1 WNHNN and CDR2 SYGVQD (reference sequence). The J segment lost 1 base and the V segment lost 2 bases, leaving 4 bases of the junction unmatched. This CDR3 is 16 amino acids long. CDR3: CASSEVSGRSYNEQFF. For the CDR3, the DNA is TGCGCCAGCAGTGAGGTGAGCGGGAGATCCTACAATGAGCAGTTCTTC.

The rearrangement joins TRBV5-6 to TRBJ2-7; 8 nucleotides match TRBD1. This CDR3 has 12 residues. V was clipped by 6 bases and J by 5 bases; unmatched bases: 4. Germline lookup yields CDR1 SGHDT and CDR2 YYEEEE. This chain's CDR3 is CASNYRGDEQYF. In DNA, the CDR3 is TGTGCCAGCAACTACAGGGGGGACGAGCAGTACTTC. The whole variable domain, filled in from reference TRBV5-6 and TRBJ2-7, reads DAGVTQSPTHLIKTRGQQVTLRCSPKSGHDTVSWYQQALGQGPQFIFQYYEEEERQRGNFPDRFSGHQFPNYSSELNVNALLLGDSALYLCASNYRGDEQYFGPGTRLTVT.

This clone has more than one count but fewer than ten. The chain combines TRBV4-3 with TRBJ2-3; tentatively, D is TRBD1 (5 bases). Trimming took 4 bases from V and 6 from J, leaving 14 bases between them. The CDR3 consists of 14 residues. The germline V gene encodes CDR1 LGHNA and CDR2 YSLEER. CDR3 nucleotides: TGCGCCAGCAGCCCCAACCTAGGGGCGGATACGCAGTATTTT. Translation gives CASSPNLGADTQYF.

This clone was detected a few times. The rearrangement uses TRBV11-2 and TRBJ1-2, with 8 bases that match TRBD1. The germline gives CDR1 SGHAT, CDR2 FQNNGV. With V trimmed by 4 bases and J by 4 bases, 2 bases remained unmatched. The CDR3 totals 13 residues. The CDR3 DNA follows: TGTGCCAGCAGCTCCGACAGGGGCTATGGCTACACCTTC. Its protein product is CASSSDRGYGYTF.

This clone was seen only a few times. The chain employs TRBV28 and TRBJ1-5; D unclear. Germline assignment: CDR1 MDHEN and CDR2 SYDVKM. V was trimmed by 3 bases and J by 5 bases, leaving 5 bases between them. This CDR3 region has 12 residues. The CDR3 coding sequence is TGTGCCAGCAGTTTTAGAGATCAGCCCCAGCATTTT. Its protein product is CASSFRDQPQHF.

V is TRBV7-9 and J is TRBJ2-7; a possible D gene is TRBD2 (5 bases). CDR3 length equals 14 residues. Germline V gives CDR1 SEHNR, CDR2 FQNEAQ (reference sequence). V shed 0 bases and J shed 6 bases, with 12 bases lying between them. The CDR3 DNA reads as TGTGCCAGCAGCTTAGCGCCCGGGATGGCCGAGCAGTACTTC. This codes for CASSLAPGMAEQYF.

This clone was seen more than once but under ten times. The CDR3, as DNA: TGTGCCTGGAGTGAGGGACTGAGATACGAGCAGTACTTC. Protein: CAWSEGLRYEQYF. V usage is TRBV30 and J usage is TRBJ2-7; possible D gene TRBD2, 6 bases. This CDR3 is built from 13 residues. V lost 1 base to trimming and J lost 4 bases, with 11 bases between them. Germline CDR1 is GTSNPN and CDR2 is SVGIG (reference sequence).

The chain's CDR3 is CASSTGLAGYDEQFF. DNA of the CDR3: TGTGCCAGCAGCACTGGACTAGCGGGATATGATGAGCAGTTCTTC. The V and J genes are TRBV5-4 and TRBJ2-1, with TRBD2 identical over 12 bases. The germline CDR1 and CDR2 sequences are SGHNT and YYREEE (reference sequence). The CDR3 runs to 15 residues. V shed 4 bases, J shed 8 bases, and the junction held 7 bases outside the gene matches.

Written as DNA, the CDR3 is TGCGCCAGCAGTGAGTCTGTTGGGAGTGAGGGCGGCGGGGAGCTGTTTTTT. This sequence encodes CASSESVGSEGGGELFF. V gene TRBV10-2 combines with J gene TRBJ2-2, with a tentative D call TRBD2 (5 bases). CDR1 is WSHSY and CDR2 is SAAADI in the germline V gene. Trimming removed 0 bases at V and 7 bases at J, with 18 bases between. The CDR3 extends over 17 amino acids.

This clone was observed a handful of times. The chain links TRBV7-2 to TRBJ2-1, with TRBD2 matching over 11 bases. This CDR3 is built from 16 residues. Germline-derived CDR1 and CDR2 are SGHTA and FQGNSA. V dropped 7 bases and J dropped 6; count of bases not matched to a gene: 11. CDR3 bases: TGTGCCAGCAACAAAAACGGGCTAGCGGGGGGCAATGAGCAGTTCTTC. Translated, it gives CASNKNGLAGGNEQFF.